This T cell receptor beta chain was retrieved from a study of T-cell reconstitution after alpha-beta-depleted transplantation in children. Study outcomes and limitations: The origin of high day-60 TCRbeta diversity in some patients lay in surviving recipient T cells and thymic progenitors. Expanded graft clones numbering several hundred reportedly gave rise to alpha-beta T cells about two months after transplant. One year post-transplant, T-cell counts and diversity were largely derived from T cells produced anew.

Unique molecular identifiers were incorporated when the TCRbeta library was constructed. TCRdb reprocessed the PCR reads via MiXCR and lists one record per CDR3 protein. The sample records around 240,000 distinct CDR3 sequences, around 7.5% being singletons. The germline V and J ends were trimmed by 6 bases and 7 bases, with 19 bases remaining between them. CDR3 length: 16 amino acids. This clonotype has ten or more counts. Its antigen is currently unknown. Sequenced material: PBMCs, mostly from graft donor cells, taken 180 days after TCRalphabeta/CD19-depleted stem cell transplant. J is TRBJ1-6 and V is TRBV12-3 or TRBV12-4; D is undetermined. The sequence came from a male patient younger than 18 who had a stem cell transplant for acute lymphoblastic leukemia, so the T cells may come from the graft donor. The CDR3 nucleotides read TGTGCCAGCAGAATAAACAATTTCGCATCGAATTCACCCCTCCACTTT. It translates to CASRINNFASNSPLHF.